This T cell receptor (beta chain) was sequenced during a study of blood T cell repertoires in COVID-19. The data were produced by immunoSEQ multiplex PCR, yet TCRdb's version contains in-frame clones alone and is incomplete. The sample carries approximately 490,000 clones, 75% to 90% recorded once. CDR1 and CDR2 from the germline V gene are MGHRA and YSYEKL. The germline V and J ends were trimmed by 0 bases and 4 bases, with 22 bases remaining between them. The CDR3 runs 19 residues. Those who participated ranged in age from roughly 18 to 100 years and resided in about two dozen US areas. This clonotype was sampled from a woman aged 55 to 70 who had recovered from COVID-19. The gene calls are TRBV4-1 and TRBJ1-3; TRBD1 is a possible D gene (6 bases). Sample: PBMCs or T cells enriched from blood (not recorded which). The DNA for the CDR3 is TGCGCCAGCAGCCAAGATCCAGGGACACTTACCTTTGGGGGAAACACCATATATTTT. This translates into CASSQDPGTLTFGGNTIYF.